The rows below give T cell receptor beta chains drawn from one sample of a study of T cell responses to AZD1222 COVID-19 vaccine. The table came from immunoSEQ multiplex PCR; TCRdb's copy has only in-frame clones and leaves some out. Of about 150,000 clones listed, around 85% were seen once; the top ten hold 6.9%. Sequencing was performed on peripheral blood, taken after recovery from COVID-19. These receptors all stem from an adult who had recovered from COVID-19. Each CDR3 is given with its conserved first and last residue. The order of the fields is clone size, D gene, J gene, V gene, CDR3 DNA, CDR3 protein. The D gene is left open where the match is weak. Not all rows give a size; the values are once, few, many and, for expanded clones, a class.

clone_size: -
d_call: -
j_call: TRBJ2-1
v_call: TRBV9
cdr3_nt: TGTGCCAGCAGCGTAGCTGGGCTTCTTTACAATGAGCAGTTCTTC
cdr3_aa: CASSVAGLLYNEQFF

clone_size: -
d_call: TRBD1
j_call: TRBJ1-2
v_call: TRBV4-1
cdr3_nt: TGCGCCAGCAGCGGACCGGGACAGGGTTATCAAGACACCTTC
cdr3_aa: CASSGPGQGYQDTF

clone_size: -
d_call: TRBD1
j_call: TRBJ1-1
v_call: TRBV5-5
cdr3_nt: TGTGCCAGCAGTCTCTTCTTAACAGGGGTCGGGGGGACTGAAGCTTTCTTT
cdr3_aa: CASSLFLTGVGGTEAFF

clone_size: few
d_call: -
j_call: TRBJ2-7
v_call: TRBV4-2
cdr3_nt: TGTGCCAGCAGCCGAGAGGGGGGCGCGGAGTACGAGCAGTACTTC
cdr3_aa: CASSREGGAEYEQYF

clone_size: -
d_call: -
j_call: TRBJ1-1
v_call: TRBV28
cdr3_nt: TGTGCCAGCAGTTCCTGGACAGCGAACACTGAAGCTTTCTTT
cdr3_aa: CASSSWTANTEAFF

clone_size: -
d_call: -
j_call: TRBJ1-4
v_call: TRBV7-4
cdr3_nt: TGTGCCAGCAGCTTAGCCCTGGTGACACCGGAGGGATATGAAAAACTGTTTTTT
cdr3_aa: CASSLALVTPEGYEKLFF

clone_size: -
d_call: TRBD2
j_call: TRBJ2-1
v_call: TRBV3-1/TRBV3-2
cdr3_nt: TGTGCCAGCAGCCAAATTGGTAGCGGGGGGAACAATGAGCAGTTCTTC
cdr3_aa: CASSQIGSGGNNEQFF

clone_size: -
d_call: -
j_call: TRBJ2-5
v_call: TRBV7-2
cdr3_nt: TGTGCCAGCAGCTTCTTTTCCGGGAACCAAGAGACCCAGTACTTC
cdr3_aa: CASSFFSGNQETQYF

clone_size: -
d_call: -
j_call: TRBJ1-5
v_call: TRBV7-2
cdr3_nt: TGTGCCAGCAGCTCCCAGGGTGGGGACGGACCCCAGCATTTT
cdr3_aa: CASSSQGGDGPQHF

clone_size: -
d_call: -
j_call: TRBJ2-1
v_call: TRBV28
cdr3_nt: TGTGCCAGCAGTATATGGGACGAGCAGTTCTTC
cdr3_aa: CASSIWDEQFF

clone_size: -
d_call: -
j_call: TRBJ1-2
v_call: TRBV1
cdr3_nt: TGCACCAGCAGCCCAAAGAAGAGTAACTATGGCTACACCTTC
cdr3_aa: CTSSPKKSNYGYTF

clone_size: -
d_call: -
j_call: TRBJ2-2
v_call: TRBV5-4
cdr3_nt: TGTGCCAGCAGCCCGGCCGGGGGCCGTACCGGGGAGCTGTTTTTT
cdr3_aa: CASSPAGGRTGELFF

clone_size: -
d_call: -
j_call: TRBJ1-5
v_call: TRBV7-8
cdr3_nt: TGTGCCAGCAGCTTTAGTGACAGGATCAATCAGCCCCAGCATTTT
cdr3_aa: CASSFSDRINQPQHF

clone_size: -
d_call: -
j_call: TRBJ1-1
v_call: TRBV27
cdr3_nt: TGTGCCAGCACCCTTATGGGGGGGGGCGGAACTGAAGCTTTCTTT
cdr3_aa: CASTLMGGGGTEAFF